Listed below are T cell receptor beta chains from one sample, sequenced in a study of blood T cell repertoires in COVID-19. Using immunoSEQ multiplex PCR, the repertoire was profiled, and TCRdb retains in-frame clones only, with some absent. The profile shows hundreds of thousands of clones, around nine tenths of them singletons. Input material: PBMCs or T cells enriched from blood (not recorded which). The receptors derive from a woman aged 50 to 60 who had recovered from COVID-19. Each CDR3 is given with its conserved first and last residue. Each record gives: D gene, J gene, V gene, clone size, CDR3 DNA, CDR3 protein. A D gene is named only where the DNA matches it firmly. Clone sizes are given selectively: once, few, many, or a class where the clone is expanded.

D gene: TRBD1; J gene: TRBJ1-3; V gene: TRBV6-5; clone size: .; CDR3 DNA: TGTGCCAGCAGTTACGAAGGGACAGGGGGAGGAAACACCATATATTTT; CDR3 protein: CASSYEGTGGGNTIYF
D gene: .; J gene: TRBJ1-4; V gene: TRBV11-2; clone size: .; CDR3 DNA: TGTGCCAGCAGCGTACGCCGGGACGGGGTAGTGGGGGGTAATGAAAAACTGTTTTTT; CDR3 protein: CASSVRRDGVVGGNEKLFF
D gene: TRBD1; J gene: TRBJ2-5; V gene: TRBV7-9; clone size: .; CDR3 DNA: TGTGCCAGCAGCTTAGCTTCCGGGACAGGGTTAGAGACCCAGTACTTC; CDR3 protein: CASSLASGTGLETQYF
D gene: .; J gene: TRBJ2-2; V gene: TRBV9; clone size: .; CDR3 DNA: TGTGCCAGCAGCGTAGTCGGGATTGGCGGGGAGCTGTTTTTT; CDR3 protein: CASSVVGIGGELFF
D gene: TRBD1; J gene: TRBJ1-1; V gene: TRBV19; clone size: .; CDR3 DNA: TGTGCCAGTACTACCCGCTTCGGGGACAGGGAATCAACTGAAGCTTTCTTT; CDR3 protein: CASTTRFGDRESTEAFF
D gene: TRBD2; J gene: TRBJ2-1; V gene: TRBV5-4; clone size: .; CDR3 DNA: TGTGCCAGCAGCCCCTTGTCGGGACTAGCTGACAATGAGCAGTTCTTC; CDR3 protein: CASSPLSGLADNEQFF
D gene: .; J gene: TRBJ2-7; V gene: TRBV28; clone size: .; CDR3 DNA: TGTGCCAGCATCGGAGGCTCCTACGAGCAGTACTTC; CDR3 protein: CASIGGSYEQYF
D gene: .; J gene: TRBJ1-1; V gene: TRBV15; clone size: .; CDR3 DNA: TGTGCCACCAGCAGAGATTCCGTCACATACACTGAAGCTTTCTTT; CDR3 protein: CATSRDSVTYTEAFF
D gene: .; J gene: TRBJ1-4; V gene: TRBV27; clone size: .; CDR3 DNA: TGTGCCAGCAGTACCCAGGAGGTTGAAAAACTGTTTTTT; CDR3 protein: CASSTQEVEKLFF
D gene: TRBD1; J gene: TRBJ2-3; V gene: TRBV5-4; clone size: .; CDR3 DNA: TGTGCCAGCAGCCTCGGGACAGGGAAGACTAGCACAGATACGCAGTATTTT; CDR3 protein: CASSLGTGKTSTDTQYF
D gene: TRBD2; J gene: TRBJ2-1; V gene: TRBV6-5; clone size: once; CDR3 DNA: TGTGCCAGCAGCGCCCTAGCGGGAGTACGCAATGAGCAGTTCTTC; CDR3 protein: CASSALAGVRNEQFF
D gene: .; J gene: TRBJ2-7; V gene: TRBV12-3/TRBV12-4; clone size: few; CDR3 DNA: TGTGCCAGCAGTTTAGGTAGCTACGAGCAGTACTTC; CDR3 protein: CASSLGSYEQYF
D gene: TRBD2; J gene: TRBJ2-3; V gene: TRBV6-5; clone size: many; CDR3 DNA: TGTGCCAGCAGCAGACTAGCGGGAGAATCCGATACGCAGTATTTT; CDR3 protein: CASSRLAGESDTQYF
D gene: TRBD1; J gene: TRBJ1-2; V gene: TRBV28; clone size: .; CDR3 DNA: TGTGCCAGCACCTTGGACAGGTCCACCTATGGCTACACCTTC; CDR3 protein: CASTLDRSTYGYTF
D gene: .; J gene: TRBJ2-2; V gene: TRBV5-1; clone size: once; CDR3 DNA: TGCGCCAGCAGCTTGGACGGACAGCTCCAGAACACCGGGGAGCTGTTTTTT; CDR3 protein: CASSLDGQLQNTGELFF